This T cell receptor (beta chain) was profiled in a study of shared clonotypes between healthy human individuals. All donors were Caucasian adults living in Nashville, Tennessee. Study-wide results and caveats: Non-shared clonotypes had lower generation probabilities than clonotypes shared by all four sorted-subset donors. An expected dependence of interdonor clonotype sharing on sequencing depth was noted. For naive CD4 cells, 4.5% to 6.5% of clonotypes were shared across a handful of donors.

About this clone: Its antigen is currently unknown.

Some clones are missing from TCRdb's copy, which holds only in-frame ones; the method was immunoSEQ multiplex PCR. The data hold around 1.5 million clones, with 95% to 99% observed a single time. This CDR3 comprises 16 residues. V was shortened by 4 bases and J by 4 bases, with 17 bases between the two germline ends. From germline, CDR1 is SGHNT and CDR2 YYREEE (reference sequence). V gene TRBV5-4 combines with J gene TRBJ2-2; D might be TRBD1 (7 bases). The material sequenced was naive CD4+ T cells sorted from blood. Subset specified: CD45RA+ positively selected. The sequence was obtained from a man aged 25 to 45 in good health. This CDR3 reads CASSGGRQGRTGELFF. CDR3 DNA sequence: TGTGCCAGCAGCGGGGGGAGACAGGGACGCACCGGGGAGCTGTTTTTT.